This passage covers 3 T cell receptor beta chains from one sample sequenced in a study of shared clonotypes between healthy human individuals. The data were produced by immunoSEQ multiplex PCR, yet TCRdb's version contains in-frame clones alone and is incomplete. The sample contains fewer than 1.8 million clones, 98% of which appear only once. Sequenced: naive CD4+ T cells sorted from blood. The subset: CD45RA+ positively selected. The receptors derive from a man younger than 40 in good health.

This rearrangement joins TRBV7-9 to TRBJ2-1; D not resolved. Germline CDR1 SEHNR, CDR2 FQNEAQ (reference sequence). With 5 bases removed from V and 6 bases from J, the gap between germline ends came to 8 bases. The CDR3 sequence is 12 residues long. CDR3 sequence reads: CASSPRTNEQFF. The CDR3 DNA is TGTGCCAGCAGCCCAAGGACCAATGAGCAGTTCTTC.

V usage is TRBV7-9 and J usage is TRBJ2-7; TRBD1 might be the D (6 bases). CDR3 length: 15 amino acids. Germline V gene lookup returns CDR1 SEHNR and CDR2 FQNEAQ (reference sequence). V lost 8 bases and J 3 bases, leaving 20 bases between the germline ends. Written as DNA, the CDR3 is TGTGCCAGCCTGGCCAGGGGTAAAAAGAACTACGAGCAGTACTTC. It encodes CASLARGKKNYEQYF.

J is TRBJ2-7 and V is TRBV28; the match to TRBD2 covers 11 bases. V lost 3 bases to trimming and J lost 0 bases; unmatched junction nucleotides: 7. The CDR3 extends over 17 amino acids. Germline V gives CDR1 MDHEN, CDR2 SYDVKM. CDR3 nucleotides: TGTGCCAGCAGTTTTGCTCGGACTAGCGGGCGCTCCTACGAGCAGTACTTC. This translates into CASSFARTSGRSYEQYF.